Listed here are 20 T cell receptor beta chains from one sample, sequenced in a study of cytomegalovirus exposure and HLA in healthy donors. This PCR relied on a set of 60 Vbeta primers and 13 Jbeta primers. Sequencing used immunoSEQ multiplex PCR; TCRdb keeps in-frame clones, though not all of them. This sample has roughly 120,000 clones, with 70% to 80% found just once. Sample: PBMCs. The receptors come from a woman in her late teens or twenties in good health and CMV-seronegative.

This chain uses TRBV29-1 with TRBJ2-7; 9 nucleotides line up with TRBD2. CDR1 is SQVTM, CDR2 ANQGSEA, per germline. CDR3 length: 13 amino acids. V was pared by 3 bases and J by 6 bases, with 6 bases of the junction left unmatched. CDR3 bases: TGCAGCGTTGAGACGGGACTAGCTGGCGAGCAGTACTTC. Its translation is CSVETGLAGEQYF.

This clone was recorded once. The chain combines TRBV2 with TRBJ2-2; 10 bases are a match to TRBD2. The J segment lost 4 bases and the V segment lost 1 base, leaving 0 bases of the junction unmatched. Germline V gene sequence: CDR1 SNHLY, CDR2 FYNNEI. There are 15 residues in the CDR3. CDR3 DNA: TGTGCCAGCAGTGAAGTAGCGGGGGGCACCGGGGAGCTGTTTTTT. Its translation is CASSEVAGGTGELFF.

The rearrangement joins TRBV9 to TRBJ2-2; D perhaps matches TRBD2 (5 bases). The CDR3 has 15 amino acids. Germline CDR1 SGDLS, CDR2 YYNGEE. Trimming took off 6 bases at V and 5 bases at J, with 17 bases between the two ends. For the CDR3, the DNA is TGTGCCAGCAACGGACTTTCCTCAAGAACCGGGGAGCTGTTTTTT. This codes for CASNGLSSRTGELFF.

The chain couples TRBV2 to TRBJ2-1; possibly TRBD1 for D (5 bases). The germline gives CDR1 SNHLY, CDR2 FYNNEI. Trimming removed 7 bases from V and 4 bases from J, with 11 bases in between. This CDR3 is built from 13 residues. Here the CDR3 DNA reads TGTGCCAGCAAACAGGCCACTTACAATGAGCAGTTCTTC. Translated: CASKQATYNEQFF.

CDR3 nucleotide sequence: TGTGCCAGCACTACGGACAAGGGTAATCAGCCCCAGCATTTT. Its translation is CASTTDKGNQPQHF. The chain combines TRBV2 with TRBJ1-5, with TRBD1 as a possible D gene (5 bases). V dropped 7 bases and J dropped 4 bases, with 14 bases sitting between them. This CDR3 has 14 amino acids. The germline V gene encodes CDR1 SNHLY and CDR2 FYNNEI. The full variable domain, its missing parts supplied by reference TRBV2 and TRBJ1-5, is EPEVTQTPSHQVTQMGQEVILRCVPISNHLYFYWYRQILGQKVEFLVSFYNNEISEKSEIFDDQFSVERPDGSNFTLKIRSTKLEDSAMYFCASTTDKGNQPQHFGDGTRLSIL.

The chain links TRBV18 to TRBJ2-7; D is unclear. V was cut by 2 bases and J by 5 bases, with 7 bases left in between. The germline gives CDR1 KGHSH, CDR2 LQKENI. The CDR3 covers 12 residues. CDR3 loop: CASSPNSDEQYF. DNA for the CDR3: TGTGCCAGCTCACCAAACTCGGACGAGCAGTACTTC.

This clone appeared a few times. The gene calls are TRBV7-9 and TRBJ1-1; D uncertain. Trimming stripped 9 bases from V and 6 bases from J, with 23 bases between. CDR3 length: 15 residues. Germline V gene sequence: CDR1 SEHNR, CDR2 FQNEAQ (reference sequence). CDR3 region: CASKIDPLRHAEAFF. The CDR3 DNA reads TGTGCCAGTAAGATAGACCCCCTGAGACACGCTGAAGCTTTCTTT.

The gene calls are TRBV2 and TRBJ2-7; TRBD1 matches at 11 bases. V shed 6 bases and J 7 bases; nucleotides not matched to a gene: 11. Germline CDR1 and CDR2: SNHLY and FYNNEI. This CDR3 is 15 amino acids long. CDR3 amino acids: CASSLLGQGASEQYF. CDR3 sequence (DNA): TGTGCCAGCAGCCTTTTAGGACAGGGGGCGAGTGAGCAGTACTTC. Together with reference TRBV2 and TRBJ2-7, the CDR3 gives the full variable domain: EPEVTQTPSHQVTQMGQEVILRCVPISNHLYFYWYRQILGQKVEFLVSFYNNEISEKSEIFDDQFSVERPDGSNFTLKIRSTKLEDSAMYFCASSLLGQGASEQYFGPGTRLTVT.

CDR3: CASSGQGAGYTF. The DNA of the CDR3 is TGTGCCAGCAGTGGACAGGGGGCTGGCTACACCTTC. This chain joins TRBV2 and TRBJ1-2; 10 bases match TRBD1. Germline V CDR1 and CDR2: SNHLY, FYNNEI. This CDR3 is built from 12 residues. The V segment lost 4 bases and the J segment 7 bases; nucleotides outside the gene matches: 0.

CDR3 sequence reads: CASSPGTGWETQYF. The DNA for the CDR3 is TGTGCCAGCAGCCCGGGGACAGGGTGGGAGACCCAGTACTTC. This chain joins TRBV9 and TRBJ2-5, with 9 bases matching TRBD1. Germline CDR1 reads SGDLS; CDR2 reads YYNGEE. The CDR3 has 14 amino acids. The J segment lost 5 bases and the V segment lost 4 bases, leaving 6 bases of the junction unmatched.

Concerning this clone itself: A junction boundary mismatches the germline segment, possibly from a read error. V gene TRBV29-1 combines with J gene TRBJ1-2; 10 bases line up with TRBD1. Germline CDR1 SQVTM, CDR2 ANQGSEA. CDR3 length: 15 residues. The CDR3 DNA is TGCAGCGTTGTGGCGGGACAGGGGATTAGCCATGGCTACGCCTTC. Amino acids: CSVVAGQGISHGYAF.

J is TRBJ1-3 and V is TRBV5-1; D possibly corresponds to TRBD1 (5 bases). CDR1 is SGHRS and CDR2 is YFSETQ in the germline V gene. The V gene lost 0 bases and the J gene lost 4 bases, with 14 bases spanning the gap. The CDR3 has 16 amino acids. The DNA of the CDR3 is TGCGCCAGCAGCTTGGGGGCAACAGGAGCCGGAAACACCATATATTTT. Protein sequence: CASSLGATGAGNTIYF. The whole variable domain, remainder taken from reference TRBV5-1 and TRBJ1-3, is KAGVTQTPRYLIKTRGQQVTLSCSPISGHRSVSWYQQTPGQGLQFLFEYFSETQRNKGNFPGRFSGRQFSNSRSEMNVSTLELGDSALYLCASSLGATGAGNTIYFGEGSWLTVV.

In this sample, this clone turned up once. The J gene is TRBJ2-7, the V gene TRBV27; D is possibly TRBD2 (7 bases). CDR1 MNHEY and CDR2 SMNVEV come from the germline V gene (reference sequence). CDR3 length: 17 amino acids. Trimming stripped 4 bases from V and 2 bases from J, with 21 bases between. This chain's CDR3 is CASSSSLSGEGAYEQYF. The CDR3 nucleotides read TGTGCCAGCAGTTCATCTCTCTCCGGGGAGGGGGCCTACGAGCAGTACTTC.

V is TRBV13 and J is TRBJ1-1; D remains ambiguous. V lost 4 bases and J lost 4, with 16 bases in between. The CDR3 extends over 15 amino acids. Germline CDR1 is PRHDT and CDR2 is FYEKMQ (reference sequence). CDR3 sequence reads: CASSYRLSSGTEAFF. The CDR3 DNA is TGTGCCAGCAGCTACCGACTTTCCAGCGGCACTGAAGCTTTCTTT.

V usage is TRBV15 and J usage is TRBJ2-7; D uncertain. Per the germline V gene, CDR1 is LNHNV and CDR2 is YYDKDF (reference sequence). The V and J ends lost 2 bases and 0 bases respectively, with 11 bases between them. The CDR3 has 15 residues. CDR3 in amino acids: CATSRSTDLSYEQYF. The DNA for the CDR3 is TGTGCCACCAGCAGATCGACTGATCTCTCCTACGAGCAGTACTTC.

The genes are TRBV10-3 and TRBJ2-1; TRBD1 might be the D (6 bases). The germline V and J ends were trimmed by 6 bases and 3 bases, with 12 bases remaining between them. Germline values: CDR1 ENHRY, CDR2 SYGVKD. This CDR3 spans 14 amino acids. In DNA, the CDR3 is TGTGCCATCAGCTTCTCGACAGGCTACAATGAGCAGTTCTTC. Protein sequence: CAISFSTGYNEQFF.

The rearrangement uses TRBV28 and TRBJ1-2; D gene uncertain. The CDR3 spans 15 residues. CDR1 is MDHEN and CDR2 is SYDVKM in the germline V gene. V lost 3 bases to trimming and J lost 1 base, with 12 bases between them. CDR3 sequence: CASSLGGANNYGYTF. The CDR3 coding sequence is TGTGCCAGCAGTTTGGGAGGCGCGAATAACTATGGCTACACCTTC.

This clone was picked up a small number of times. CDR3 loop: CASSWGTGGKNTEAFF. The DNA of the CDR3 is TGCGCCAGCAGCTGGGGGACAGGGGGAAAGAACACTGAAGCTTTCTTT. The rearrangement joins TRBV5-1 to TRBJ1-1; 11 positions agree with TRBD1. The CDR3 is made up of 16 amino acids. CDR1 and CDR2 from the germline V gene are SGHRS and YFSETQ. V lost 3 bases to trimming and J lost 1 base; unmatched junction nucleotides: 5.

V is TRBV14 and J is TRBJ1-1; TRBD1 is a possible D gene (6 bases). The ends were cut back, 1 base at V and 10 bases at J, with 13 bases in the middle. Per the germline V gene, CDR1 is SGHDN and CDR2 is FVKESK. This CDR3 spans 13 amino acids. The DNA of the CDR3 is TGTGCCAGCAGCCAAGTAGCAGGGGCTGGAGCTTTCTTT. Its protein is CASSQVAGAGAFF.

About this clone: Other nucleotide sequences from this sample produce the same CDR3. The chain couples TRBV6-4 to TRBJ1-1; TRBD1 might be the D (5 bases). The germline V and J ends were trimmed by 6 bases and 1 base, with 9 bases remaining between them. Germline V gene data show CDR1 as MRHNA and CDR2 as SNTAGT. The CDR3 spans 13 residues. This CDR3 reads CASSLTGNTEAFF. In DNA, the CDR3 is TGTGCCAGCAGCCTTACAGGGAACACTGAAGCTTTCTTT.